Listed below are T cell receptor beta chains from one sample, sequenced in a study of vaccination and CD4 T cells after COVID-19. TCRdb re-derived calls from the PCR reads in MiXCR, one entry per CDR3 protein. The sample yields some 23,000 distinct CDR3 sequences, over 40% seen once. The antigens these receptors bind are not known. Sequences were derived from CD4+ T cells from blood, cultured in vitro, sampled about 7 months after SARS-CoV-2 vaccination. The receptors shown here come from a human donor who had recovered from COVID-19. CDR3s include the opening cysteine and the closing phenylalanine or tryptophan. D genes are given only for firm matches. The size entry is marked missing in some rows and otherwise reads once, few, many or a size class.

V: TRBV7-6
size: NA
D: TRBD2
J: TRBJ2-5
CDR3: CASSPIKGTSGANQETQYF
DNA: TGTGCCAGCAGCCCCATAAAGGGGACTAGCGGGGCCAACCAAGAGACCCAGTACTTC

V: TRBV2
size: once
D: NA
J: TRBJ1-6
CDR3: CASRDIRSSPLHF
DNA: TGTGCCAGCAGGGACATACGGAGTTCACCCCTCCACTTT

V: TRBV15
size: few
D: NA
J: TRBJ1-5
CDR3: CATSPGTSNQPQHF
DNA: TGTGCCACCAGCCCGGGAACGAGCAATCAGCCCCAGCATTTT

V: TRBV10-3
size: few
D: NA
J: TRBJ2-3
CDR3: CAISEGLAGTDTQYF
DNA: TGTGCCATCAGTGAAGGGCTAGCAGGCACAGATACGCAGTATTTT

V: TRBV6-5
size: NA
D: TRBD1
J: TRBJ2-2
CDR3: CASSYKQGAGELFF
DNA: TGTGCCAGCAGTTATAAGCAGGGGGCCGGGGAGCTGTTTTTT

V: TRBV28
size: few
D: NA
J: TRBJ2-5
CDR3: CASVPGGGVGTQYF
DNA: TGTGCCAGCGTCCCAGGAGGGGGCGTCGGGACCCAGTACTTC

V: TRBV20-1
size: NA
D: TRBD2
J: TRBJ2-1
CDR3: CSAVGLAGGPGNEQFF
DNA: TGCAGTGCTGTCGGACTAGCGGGAGGGCCGGGGAATGAGCAGTTCTTC

V: TRBV27
size: NA
D: NA
J: TRBJ2-7
CDR3: CASSLRQRYEQYF
DNA: TGTGCCAGCAGTTTGAGACAGCGTTACGAGCAGTACTTC

V: TRBV20-1
size: NA
D: NA
J: TRBJ2-5
CDR3: CSARNRRGSQETQYF
DNA: TGCAGTGCTAGAAACCGACGAGGGTCCCAAGAGACCCAGTACTTC

V: TRBV6-1
size: few
D: NA
J: TRBJ1-1
CDR3: CASSQPGNRRAFF
DNA: TGTGCCAGCAGTCAACCAGGGAATCGGCGAGCTTTCTTT

V: TRBV6-4
size: NA
D: TRBD2
J: TRBJ2-3
CDR3: CASSVTSGSSTDTQYF
DNA: TGTGCCAGCAGTGTTACTAGCGGCTCTAGCACAGATACGCAGTATTTT

V: TRBV20-1
size: NA
D: TRBD1
J: TRBJ2-3
CDR3: CSAPTDRGRTDTQYF
DNA: TGCAGTGCTCCGACCGACAGGGGGAGGACAGATACGCAGTATTTT

V: TRBV20-1
size: NA
D: TRBD2
J: TRBJ2-1
CDR3: CSARDTGTRENEQFF
DNA: TGCAGTGCTAGAGATACCGGGACTAGGGAGAATGAGCAGTTCTTC

V: TRBV6-1
size: NA
D: NA
J: TRBJ2-5
CDR3: CASNQNFQETQYF
DNA: TGTGCCAGCAACCAGAACTTCCAAGAGACCCAGTACTTC

V: TRBV20-1
size: few
D: TRBD2
J: TRBJ2-3
CDR3: CSAPKTSGFTDTQYF
DNA: TGCAGTGCACCAAAGACTAGCGGGTTCACAGATACGCAGTATTTT

V: TRBV28
size: few
D: TRBD2
J: TRBJ2-3
CDR3: CASSLPGLLTDTQYF
DNA: TGTGCCAGCAGTTTACCGGGACTATTAACAGATACGCAGTATTTT

V: TRBV20-1
size: NA
D: NA
J: TRBJ1-5
CDR3: CSAREGGGEGQPQHF
DNA: TGCAGTGCTAGAGAGGGGGGGGGCGAGGGTCAGCCCCAGCATTTT

V: TRBV7-9
size: NA
D: NA
J: TRBJ2-6
CDR3: CASSSDRFSGANVLTF
DNA: TGTGCCAGCAGCTCAGACAGGTTCTCTGGGGCCAACGTCCTGACTTTC

V: TRBV6-1
size: NA
D: TRBD1
J: TRBJ2-1
CDR3: CASRPRQGAVWNEQFF
DNA: TGTGCCAGCAGGCCGAGACAGGGGGCGGTGTGGAATGAGCAGTTCTTC

V: TRBV19
size: NA
D: TRBD1
J: TRBJ1-5
CDR3: CASSITGAHQPQHF
DNA: TGTGCCAGTAGTATAACAGGGGCTCATCAGCCCCAGCATTTT

V: TRBV5-6
size: NA
D: NA
J: TRBJ2-7
CDR3: CASSLPSSYEQYF
DNA: TGTGCCAGCAGCTTGCCCAGCTCCTACGAGCAGTACTTC

V: TRBV2
size: once
D: NA
J: TRBJ1-5
CDR3: CASSEFYGTSNQPQHF
DNA: TGTGCCAGCAGTGAATTTTACGGAACCAGCAATCAGCCCCAGCATTTT

V: TRBV20-1
size: NA
D: TRBD2
J: TRBJ2-5
CDR3: CSAAIGLAGLQETQYF
DNA: TGCAGTGCTGCGATCGGACTAGCGGGTCTCCAAGAGACCCAGTACTTC

V: TRBV7-3
size: few
D: TRBD1
J: TRBJ1-6
CDR3: CASSRLPGQRTRSVGSPLHF
DNA: TGTGCCAGCAGCCGCCTTCCGGGACAGAGGACAAGATCAGTCGGTTCACCCCTCCACTTT

V: TRBV6-5
size: NA
D: NA
J: TRBJ2-5
CDR3: CASSYSEAGRETQYF
DNA: TGTGCCAGCAGTTACTCGGAGGCAGGGCGAGAGACCCAGTACTTC

V: TRBV2
size: few
D: TRBD2
J: TRBJ2-5
CDR3: CASSGLAGRKTQYF
DNA: TGTGCCAGCAGTGGGCTAGCGGGAAGGAAGACCCAGTACTTC

V: TRBV7-8
size: NA
D: NA
J: TRBJ1-2
CDR3: CASSYDRSRGYTF
DNA: TGTGCCAGCAGCTATGACAGATCCCGTGGCTACACCTTC

V: TRBV6-5
size: NA
D: TRBD1
J: TRBJ2-7
CDR3: CASSYLGQGPAEQYF
DNA: TGTGCCAGCAGTTACTTGGGACAGGGACCGGCCGAGCAGTACTTC

V: TRBV29-1
size: NA
D: TRBD2
J: TRBJ2-1
CDR3: CSERSGSISSEQFF
DNA: TGCAGCGAGCGTAGCGGGAGTATTTCTTCCGAGCAGTTCTTC

V: TRBV7-2
size: NA
D: NA
J: TRBJ2-6
CDR3: CASSLFFGANVLTF
DNA: TGTGCCAGCAGCCTCTTCTTTGGGGCCAACGTCCTGACTTTC

V: TRBV6-1
size: NA
D: TRBD1
J: TRBJ1-2
CDR3: CASSSRTGQDGYTF
DNA: TGTGCCAGCAGCTCTAGGACAGGCCAGGATGGCTACACCTTC

V: TRBV28
size: few
D: NA
J: TRBJ1-1
CDR3: CASRGLQGAFF
DNA: TGTGCCAGCAGGGGACTTCAGGGTGCTTTCTTT

V: TRBV28
size: few
D: NA
J: TRBJ2-2
CDR3: CASSIGTGELFF
DNA: TGTGCCAGCAGTATCGGGACCGGGGAGCTGTTTTTT

V: TRBV6-5
size: NA
D: TRBD1
J: TRBJ1-6
CDR3: CASSYSKSGQYSPLHF
DNA: TGTGCCAGCAGTTACTCGAAGTCGGGACAGTATTCACCCCTCCACTTT

V: TRBV28
size: few
D: NA
J: TRBJ2-5
CDR3: CASSSPGEAGETQYF
DNA: TGTGCCAGCAGTTCCCCAGGGGAAGCGGGAGAGACCCAGTACTTC

V: TRBV20-1
size: few
D: NA
J: TRBJ1-5
CDR3: CSARVRESNQPQHF
DNA: TGCAGTGCTAGAGTCAGGGAAAGCAATCAGCCCCAGCATTTT

V: TRBV20-1
size: NA
D: TRBD1
J: TRBJ2-3
CDR3: CSARRGQTSTDTQYF
DNA: TGCAGTGCTAGAAGGGGACAGACTAGCACAGATACGCAGTATTTT

V: TRBV20-1
size: NA
D: TRBD1
J: TRBJ1-2
CDR3: CSAHQGVINGYTF
DNA: TGCAGTGCTCACCAGGGGGTAATTAACGGCTACACCTTC

V: TRBV20-1
size: NA
D: NA
J: TRBJ2-5
CDR3: CSASGGRETQYF
DNA: TGCAGTGCTAGTGGAGGGCGGGAGACCCAGTACTTC

V: TRBV6-1
size: NA
D: NA
J: TRBJ2-5
CDR3: CASRRTAQRLAEVQETQYF
DNA: TGTGCCAGCAGGAGGACAGCCCAAAGACTAGCAGAAGTCCAAGAGACCCAGTACTTC

V: TRBV19
size: few
D: TRBD2
J: TRBJ2-7
CDR3: CASSSLPGLRSSYEQYF
DNA: TGTGCCAGTAGTTCCCTGCCGGGACTAAGAAGTTCCTACGAGCAGTACTTC

V: TRBV20-1
size: NA
D: TRBD2
J: TRBJ2-3
CDR3: CSASTGAGADTQYF
DNA: TGCAGTGCTAGTACTGGGGCGGGAGCAGATACGCAGTATTTT

V: TRBV20-1
size: NA
D: TRBD2
J: TRBJ2-4
CDR3: CSASSGGPKNIQYF
DNA: TGCAGTGCTAGTTCGGGAGGGCCAAAAAACATTCAGTACTTC

V: TRBV5-1
size: NA
D: TRBD1
J: TRBJ2-5
CDR3: CASTKGQGGLQETQYF
DNA: TGCGCCAGCACCAAAGGACAGGGCGGACTCCAAGAGACCCAGTACTTC

V: TRBV18
size: few
D: TRBD1
J: TRBJ2-7
CDR3: CASSPDRGVYEQYF
DNA: TGTGCCAGCTCACCGGACAGGGGGGTCTACGAGCAGTACTTC

V: TRBV7-8
size: few
D: TRBD2
J: TRBJ2-1
CDR3: CASSLAREGPEQFF
DNA: TGTGCCAGCAGCTTAGCACGGGAGGGGCCTGAGCAGTTCTTC

V: TRBV27
size: NA
D: NA
J: TRBJ1-2
CDR3: CASSSSAQGRRGYTF
DNA: TGTGCCAGCAGTTCCTCCGCCCAGGGCCGTCGGGGCTACACCTTC

V: TRBV7-3
size: few
D: TRBD1
J: TRBJ1-6
CDR3: CASSFQGAGNSPLHF
DNA: TGTGCCAGCAGCTTCCAGGGGGCTGGTAATTCACCCCTCCACTTT

V: TRBV6-1
size: few
D: NA
J: TRBJ1-5
CDR3: CASSDGADQPQHF
DNA: TGTGCCAGCAGTGATGGGGCGGATCAGCCCCAGCATTTT

V: TRBV18
size: NA
D: NA
J: TRBJ1-1
CDR3: CASSKTGTPSQTEAFF
DNA: TGTGCCAGCTCCAAGACCGGGACCCCGAGCCAGACTGAAGCTTTCTTT

V: TRBV27
size: few
D: NA
J: TRBJ1-5
CDR3: CASIEKYFNQPQHF
DNA: TGTGCCAGCATTGAAAAGTACTTTAATCAGCCCCAGCATTTT

V: TRBV11-1
size: NA
D: NA
J: TRBJ2-3
CDR3: CASSPVGDWTDTQYF
DNA: TGTGCCAGCAGCCCCGTGGGGGACTGGACAGATACGCAGTATTTT